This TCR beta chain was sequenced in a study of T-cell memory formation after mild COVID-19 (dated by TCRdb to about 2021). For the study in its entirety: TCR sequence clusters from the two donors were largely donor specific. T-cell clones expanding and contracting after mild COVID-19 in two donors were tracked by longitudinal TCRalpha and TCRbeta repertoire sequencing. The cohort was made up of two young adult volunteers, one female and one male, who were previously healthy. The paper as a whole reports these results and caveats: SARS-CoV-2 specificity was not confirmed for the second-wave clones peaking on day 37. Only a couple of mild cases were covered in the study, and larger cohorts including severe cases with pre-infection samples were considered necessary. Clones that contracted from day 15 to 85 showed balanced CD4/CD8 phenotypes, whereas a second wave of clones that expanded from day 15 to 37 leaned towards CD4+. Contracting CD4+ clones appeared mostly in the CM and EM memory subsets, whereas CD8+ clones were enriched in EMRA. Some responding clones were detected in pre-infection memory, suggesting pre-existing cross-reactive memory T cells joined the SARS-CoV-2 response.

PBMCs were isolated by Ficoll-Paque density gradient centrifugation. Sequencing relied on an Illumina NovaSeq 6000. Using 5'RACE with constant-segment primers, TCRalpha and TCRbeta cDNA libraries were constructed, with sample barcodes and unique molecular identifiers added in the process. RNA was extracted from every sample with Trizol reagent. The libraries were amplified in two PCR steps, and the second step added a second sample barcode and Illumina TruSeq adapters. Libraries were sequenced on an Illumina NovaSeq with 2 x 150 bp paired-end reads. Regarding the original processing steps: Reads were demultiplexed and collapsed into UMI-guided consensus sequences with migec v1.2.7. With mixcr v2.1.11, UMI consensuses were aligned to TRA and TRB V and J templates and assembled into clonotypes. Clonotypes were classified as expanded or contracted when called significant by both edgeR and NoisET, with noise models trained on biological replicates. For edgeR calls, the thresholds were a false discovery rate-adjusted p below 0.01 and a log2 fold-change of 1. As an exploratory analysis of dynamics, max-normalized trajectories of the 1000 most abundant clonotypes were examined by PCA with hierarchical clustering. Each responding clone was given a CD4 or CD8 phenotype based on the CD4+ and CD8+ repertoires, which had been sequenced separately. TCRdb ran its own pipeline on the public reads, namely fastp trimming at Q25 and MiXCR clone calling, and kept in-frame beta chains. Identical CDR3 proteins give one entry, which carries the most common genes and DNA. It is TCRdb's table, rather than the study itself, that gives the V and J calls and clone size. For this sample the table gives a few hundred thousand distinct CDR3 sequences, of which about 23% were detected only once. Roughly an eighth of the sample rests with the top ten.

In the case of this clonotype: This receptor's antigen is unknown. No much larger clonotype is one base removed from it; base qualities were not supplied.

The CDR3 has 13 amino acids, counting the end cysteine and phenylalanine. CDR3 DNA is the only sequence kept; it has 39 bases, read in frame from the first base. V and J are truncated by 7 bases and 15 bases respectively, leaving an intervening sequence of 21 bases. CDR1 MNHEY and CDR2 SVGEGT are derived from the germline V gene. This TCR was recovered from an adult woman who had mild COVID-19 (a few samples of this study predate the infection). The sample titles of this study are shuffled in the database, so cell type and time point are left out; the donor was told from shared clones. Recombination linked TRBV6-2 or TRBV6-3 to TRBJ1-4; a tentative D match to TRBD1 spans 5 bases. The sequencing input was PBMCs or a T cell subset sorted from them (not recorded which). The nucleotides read TGTGCCAGCACCCGGGACGGTGGGGCCAAGGTGTTTTTT. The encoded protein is CASTRDGGAKVFF.